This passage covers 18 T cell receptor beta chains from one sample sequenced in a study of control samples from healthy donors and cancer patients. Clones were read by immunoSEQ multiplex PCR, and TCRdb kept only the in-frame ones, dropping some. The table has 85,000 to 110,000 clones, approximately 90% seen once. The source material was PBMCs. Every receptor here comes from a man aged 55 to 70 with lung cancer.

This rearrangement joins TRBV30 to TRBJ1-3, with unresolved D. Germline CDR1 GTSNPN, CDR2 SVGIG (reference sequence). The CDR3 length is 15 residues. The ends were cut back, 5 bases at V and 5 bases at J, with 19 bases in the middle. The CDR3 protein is CAWGLTGLRRNTIYF. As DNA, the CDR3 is TGTGCCTGGGGCCTGACTGGCCTTCGACGAAACACCATATATTTT.

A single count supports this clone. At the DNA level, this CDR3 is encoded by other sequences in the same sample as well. The CDR3 DNA reads as TGTGCCAGTAGTATAGGGACAGGAACACGGGAAGCTTTCTTT. It specifies CASSIGTGTREAFF. The chain joins TRBV19 to TRBJ1-1; 7 bases are shared with TRBD1. Germline values: CDR1 LNHDA, CDR2 SQIVND (reference sequence). The length of the CDR3 is 14 residues. J lost 8 bases, V lost 1 base, and 7 bases had no gene match.

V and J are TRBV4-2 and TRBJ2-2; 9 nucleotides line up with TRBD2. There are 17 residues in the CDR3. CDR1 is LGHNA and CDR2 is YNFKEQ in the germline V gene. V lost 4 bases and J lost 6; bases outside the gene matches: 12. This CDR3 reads CASSRNWASGASGELFF. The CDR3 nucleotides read TGTGCCAGCAGCCGGAACTGGGCTAGCGGGGCCTCCGGGGAGCTGTTTTTT.

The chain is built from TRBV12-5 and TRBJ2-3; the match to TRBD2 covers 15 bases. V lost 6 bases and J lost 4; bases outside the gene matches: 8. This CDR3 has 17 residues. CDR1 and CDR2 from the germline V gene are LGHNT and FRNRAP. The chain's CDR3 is CASGLQGTSGGSDTQYF. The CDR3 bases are TGTGCTAGTGGACTACAAGGGACTAGCGGGGGGTCAGATACGCAGTATTTT.

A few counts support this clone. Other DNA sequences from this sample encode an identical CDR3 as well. The CDR3 sequence: CASSLTGDSNQPQHF. The CDR3 region has the DNA TGTGCCAGCAGCTTGACAGGAGATAGCAATCAGCCCCAGCATTTT. The chain employs TRBV5-4 and TRBJ1-5, with D tentatively TRBD1 (5 bases). CDR3 size: 15 residues. V lost 1 base and J 0 bases, leaving 8 bases between the germline ends. Germline V gives CDR1 SGHNT, CDR2 YYREEE (reference sequence).

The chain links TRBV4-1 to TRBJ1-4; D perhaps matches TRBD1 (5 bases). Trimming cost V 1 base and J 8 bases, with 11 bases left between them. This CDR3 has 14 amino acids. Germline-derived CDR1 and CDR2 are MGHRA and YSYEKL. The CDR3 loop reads CASSQVGTREKLFF. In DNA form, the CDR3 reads TGCGCCAGCAGCCAAGTGGGGACGAGGGAAAAACTGTTTTTT.

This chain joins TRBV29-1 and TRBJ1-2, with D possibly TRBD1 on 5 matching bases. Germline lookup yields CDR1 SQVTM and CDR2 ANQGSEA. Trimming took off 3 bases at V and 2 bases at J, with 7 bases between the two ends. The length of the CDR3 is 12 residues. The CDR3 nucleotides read TGCAGCGTTGAGGGGACCAACTATGGCTACACCTTC. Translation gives CSVEGTNYGYTF. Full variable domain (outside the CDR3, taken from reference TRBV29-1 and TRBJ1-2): SAVISQKPSRDICQRGTSLTIQCQVDSQVTMMFWYRQQPGQSLTLIATANQGSEATYESGFVIDKFPISRPNLTFSTLTVSNMSPEDSSIYLCSVEGTNYGYTFGSGTRLTVV.

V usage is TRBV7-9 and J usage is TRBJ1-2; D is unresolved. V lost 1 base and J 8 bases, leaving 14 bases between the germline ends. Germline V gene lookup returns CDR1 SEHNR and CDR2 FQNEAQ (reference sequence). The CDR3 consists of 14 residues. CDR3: CASSLGLVVRGYTF. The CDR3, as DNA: TGTGCCAGCAGCTTAGGCCTCGTGGTGCGGGGCTACACCTTC.

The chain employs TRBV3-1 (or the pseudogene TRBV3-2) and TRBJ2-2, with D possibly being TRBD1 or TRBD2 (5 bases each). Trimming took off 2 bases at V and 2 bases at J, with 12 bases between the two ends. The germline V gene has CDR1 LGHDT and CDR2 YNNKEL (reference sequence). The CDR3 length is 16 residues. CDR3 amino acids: CASSQFSGSNTGELFF. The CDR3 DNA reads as TGTGCCAGCAGCCAATTCTCAGGGAGTAACACCGGGGAGCTGTTTTTT.

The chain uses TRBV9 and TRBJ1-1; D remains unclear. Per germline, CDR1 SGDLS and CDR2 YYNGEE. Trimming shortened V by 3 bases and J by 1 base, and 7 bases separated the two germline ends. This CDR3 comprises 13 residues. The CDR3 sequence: CASSATTNTEAFF. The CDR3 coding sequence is TGTGCCAGCAGCGCTACAACGAACACTGAAGCTTTCTTT.

The CDR3 loop reads CAAQNGGVMNTEAFF. For the CDR3, the DNA is TGTGCTGCTCAGAATGGAGGGGTCATGAACACTGAAGCTTTCTTT. This rearrangement joins TRBV5-4 to TRBJ1-1, with D tentatively TRBD1 (5 bases). The CDR3 length is 15 residues. Germline loops: CDR1 SGHNT, CDR2 YYREEE (reference sequence).

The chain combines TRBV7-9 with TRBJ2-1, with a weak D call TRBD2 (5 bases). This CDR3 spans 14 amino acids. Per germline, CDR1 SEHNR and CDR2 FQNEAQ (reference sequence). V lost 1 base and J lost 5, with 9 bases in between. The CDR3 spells CASSLVGGNNEQFF. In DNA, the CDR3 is TGTGCCAGCAGCTTAGTTGGAGGAAACAATGAGCAGTTCTTC.

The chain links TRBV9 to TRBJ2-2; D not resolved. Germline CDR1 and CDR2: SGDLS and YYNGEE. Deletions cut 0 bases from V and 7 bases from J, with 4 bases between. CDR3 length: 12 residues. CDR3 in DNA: TGTGCCAGCAGCGTAGTGATCGGGGAGCTGTTTTTT. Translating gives CASSVVIGELFF.

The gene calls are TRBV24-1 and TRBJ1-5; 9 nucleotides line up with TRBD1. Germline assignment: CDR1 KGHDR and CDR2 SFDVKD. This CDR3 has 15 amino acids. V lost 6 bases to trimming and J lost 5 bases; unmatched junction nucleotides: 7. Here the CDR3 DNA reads TGTGCCACCAGTTCTGTACAGGGGGCCGATCAGCCCCAGCATTTT. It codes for CATSSVQGADQPQHF.

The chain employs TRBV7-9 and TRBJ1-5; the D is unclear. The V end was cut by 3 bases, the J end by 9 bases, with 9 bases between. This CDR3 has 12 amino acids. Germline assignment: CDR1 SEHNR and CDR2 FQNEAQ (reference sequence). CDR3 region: CASSLTGGPQHF. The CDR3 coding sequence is TGTGCCAGCAGCTTGACCGGCGGGCCCCAGCATTTT.

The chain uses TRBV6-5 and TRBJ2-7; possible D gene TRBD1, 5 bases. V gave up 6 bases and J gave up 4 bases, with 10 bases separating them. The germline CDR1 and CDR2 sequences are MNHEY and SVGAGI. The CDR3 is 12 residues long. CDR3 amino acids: CASRPTGYEQYV. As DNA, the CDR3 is TGTGCCAGCAGACCCACAGGTTACGAGCAGTACGTC.

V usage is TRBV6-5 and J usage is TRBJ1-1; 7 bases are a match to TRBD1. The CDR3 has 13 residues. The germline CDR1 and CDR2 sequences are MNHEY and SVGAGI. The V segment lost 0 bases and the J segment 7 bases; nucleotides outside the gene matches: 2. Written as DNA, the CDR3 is TGTGCCAGCAGTTACTCAAACAGGGGTGAAGCTTTCTTT. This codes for CASSYSNRGEAFF.

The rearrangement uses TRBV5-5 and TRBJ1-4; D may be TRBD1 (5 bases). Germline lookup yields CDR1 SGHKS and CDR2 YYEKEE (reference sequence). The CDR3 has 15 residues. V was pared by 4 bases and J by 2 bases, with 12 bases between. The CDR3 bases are TGTGCCAGCAGCGGAGGGGTTGGGACTAATGAAAAACTGTTTTTT. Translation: CASSGGVGTNEKLFF.